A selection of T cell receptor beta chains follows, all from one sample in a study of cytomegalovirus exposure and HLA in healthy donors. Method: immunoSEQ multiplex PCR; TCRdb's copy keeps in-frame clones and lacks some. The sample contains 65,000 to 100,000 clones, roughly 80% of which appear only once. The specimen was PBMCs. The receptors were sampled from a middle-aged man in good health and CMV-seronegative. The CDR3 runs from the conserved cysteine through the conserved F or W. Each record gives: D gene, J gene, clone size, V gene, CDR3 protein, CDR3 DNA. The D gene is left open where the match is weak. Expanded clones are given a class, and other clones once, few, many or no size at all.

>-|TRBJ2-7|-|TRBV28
CASSPYSYEQYF
TGTGCCAGCAGTCCGTACTCCTACGAGCAGTACTTC
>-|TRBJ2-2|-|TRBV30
CAWRLQPGLSNTGELFF
TGTGCCTGGAGGCTACAACCGGGACTGTCGAACACCGGGGAGCTGTTTTTT
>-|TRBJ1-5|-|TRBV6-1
CASSNRAFQPQHF
TGTGCCAGCAGTAACAGGGCATTTCAGCCCCAGCATTTT
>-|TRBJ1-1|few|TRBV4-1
CASSQGMASPNTEAFF
TGCGCCAGCAGCCAAGGAATGGCCTCCCCGAACACTGAAGCTTTCTTT
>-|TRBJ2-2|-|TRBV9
CASSVALEGRGGELFF
TGTGCCAGCAGCGTAGCTCTGGAGGGCCGTGGCGGGGAGCTGTTTTTT
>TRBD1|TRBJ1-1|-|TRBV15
CATSRDNRGNTEAFF
TGTGCCACCAGCAGAGATAACAGGGGTAACACTGAAGCTTTCTTT
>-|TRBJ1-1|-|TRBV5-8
CASSLDGRRTEAFF
TGTGCCAGCAGCTTGGACGGGAGACGGACTGAAGCTTTCTTT
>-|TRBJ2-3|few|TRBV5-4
CASSSSWWDTDTQYF
TGTGCCAGCAGCTCTAGCTGGTGGGACACAGATACGCAGTATTTT
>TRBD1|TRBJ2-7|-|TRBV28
CASSLRDRYEQYF
TGTGCCAGCAGTTTAAGGGACAGGTACGAGCAGTACTTC
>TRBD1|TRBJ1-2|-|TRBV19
CASSMGQPNYGYTF
TGTGCCAGTAGTATGGGACAGCCTAACTATGGCTACACCTTC
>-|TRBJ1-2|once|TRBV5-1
CASSLVPQSRDGYTF
TGCGCCAGCAGCTTGGTACCACAATCCAGGGATGGCTACACCTTC
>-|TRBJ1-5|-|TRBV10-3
CAISDSPGTGGKPQHF
TGTGCCATCAGTGATTCCCCAGGGACGGGCGGGAAGCCCCAGCATTTT
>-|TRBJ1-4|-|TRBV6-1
CASSPSFQGIEKLFF
TGTGCCAGCAGTCCCTCGTTCCAGGGGATTGAAAAACTGTTTTTT